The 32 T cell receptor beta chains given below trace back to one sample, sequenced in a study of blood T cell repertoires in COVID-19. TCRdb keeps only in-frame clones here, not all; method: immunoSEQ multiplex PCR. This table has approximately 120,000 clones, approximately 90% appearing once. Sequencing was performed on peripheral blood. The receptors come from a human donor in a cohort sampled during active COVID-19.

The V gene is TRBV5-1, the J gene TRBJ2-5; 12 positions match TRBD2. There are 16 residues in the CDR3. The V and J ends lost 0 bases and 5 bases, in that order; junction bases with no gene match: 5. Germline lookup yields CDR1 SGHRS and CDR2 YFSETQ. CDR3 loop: CASSLGLAGVRETQYF. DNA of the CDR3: TGCGCCAGCAGCTTGGGACTAGCGGGAGTCCGCGAGACCCAGTACTTC.

CDR3 sequence reads: CASSSTGTAAGELFF. CDR3 in DNA: TGTGCCAGCAGCTCTACAGGCACGGCCGCCGGGGAGCTGTTTTTT. The rearrangement links TRBV7-2 to TRBJ2-2; perhaps TRBD1 as D (5 bases). The V gene's germline CDR1 is SGHTA and CDR2 FQGNSA. The ends were cut back, 4 bases at V and 6 bases at J, with 15 bases in the middle. The CDR3 covers 15 residues.

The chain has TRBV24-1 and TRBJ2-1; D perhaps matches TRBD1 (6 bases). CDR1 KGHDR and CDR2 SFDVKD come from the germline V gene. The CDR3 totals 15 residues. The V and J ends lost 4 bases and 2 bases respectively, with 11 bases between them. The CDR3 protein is CATSDAHRAYNEQFF. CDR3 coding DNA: TGTGCCACCAGTGACGCCCACAGGGCCTACAATGAGCAGTTCTTC.

DNA for the CDR3: TGTGCCAGCTCCCCGCAGGGACAGCGCACAGATACGCAGTATTTT. Translation: CASSPQGQRTDTQYF. The gene calls are TRBV18 and TRBJ2-3, with 7 bases that match TRBD1. This CDR3 spans 15 amino acids. Germline V gives CDR1 KGHSH, CDR2 LQKENI. The V segment lost 6 bases and the J segment 1 base; nucleotides outside the gene matches: 7.

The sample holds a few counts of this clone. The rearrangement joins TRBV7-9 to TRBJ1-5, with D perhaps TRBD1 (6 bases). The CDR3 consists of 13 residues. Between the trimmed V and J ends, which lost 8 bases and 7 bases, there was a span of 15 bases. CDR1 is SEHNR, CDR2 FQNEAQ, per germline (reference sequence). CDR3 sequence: CASGSRGEQPQHF. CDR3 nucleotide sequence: TGTGCCAGCGGAAGCAGGGGTGAGCAGCCCCAGCATTTT. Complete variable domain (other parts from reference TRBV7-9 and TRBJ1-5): DTGVSQNPRHKITKRGQNVTFRCDPISEHNRLYWYRQTLGQGPEFLTYFQNEAQLEKSRLLSDRFSAERPKGSFSTLEIQRTEQGDSAMYLCASGSRGEQPQHFGDGTRLSIL.

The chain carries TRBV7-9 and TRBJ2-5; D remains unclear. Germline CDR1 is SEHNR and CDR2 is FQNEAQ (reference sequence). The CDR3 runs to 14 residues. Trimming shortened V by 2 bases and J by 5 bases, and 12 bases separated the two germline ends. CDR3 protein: CASSLSPPSETQYF. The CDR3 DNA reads TGTGCCAGCAGCTTATCCCCTCCTTCGGAGACCCAGTACTTC.

DNA of the CDR3: TGTGCCAGTGCTGCGGGGCAGAGAAATTCACCCCTCCACTTT. Amino acid sequence: CASAAGQRNSPLHF. The chain recombines TRBV19 with TRBJ1-6; possible D gene TRBD1, 5 bases. This CDR3 has 14 amino acids. The V gene lost 8 bases and the J gene lost 7 bases, with 15 bases spanning the gap. Germline V gene lookup returns CDR1 LNHDA and CDR2 SQIVND (reference sequence).

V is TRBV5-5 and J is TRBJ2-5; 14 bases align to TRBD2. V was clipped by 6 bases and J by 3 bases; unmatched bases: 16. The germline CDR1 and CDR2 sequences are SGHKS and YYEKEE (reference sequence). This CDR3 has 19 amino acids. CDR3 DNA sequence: TGTGCCAGCACCCCCATTCCGGGACTAGCGGGAGTTTATAAAGAGACCCAGTACTTC. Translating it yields CASTPIPGLAGVYKETQYF.

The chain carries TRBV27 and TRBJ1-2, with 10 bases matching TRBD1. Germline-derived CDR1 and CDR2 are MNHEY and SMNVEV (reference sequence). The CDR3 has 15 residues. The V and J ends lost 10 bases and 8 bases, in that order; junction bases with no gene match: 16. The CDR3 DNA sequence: TGTGCCACCAGCCCCCTTGACAGGGGGCCGGGAGGCTACACCTTC. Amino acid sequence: CATSPLDRGPGGYTF.

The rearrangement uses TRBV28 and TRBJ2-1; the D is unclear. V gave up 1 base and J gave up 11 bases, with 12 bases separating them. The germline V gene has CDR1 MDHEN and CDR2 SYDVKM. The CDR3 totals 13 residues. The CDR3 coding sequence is TGTGCCAGCAGTTTATTATTTACTCGCCAGCAGTTCTTC. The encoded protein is CASSLLFTRQQFF.

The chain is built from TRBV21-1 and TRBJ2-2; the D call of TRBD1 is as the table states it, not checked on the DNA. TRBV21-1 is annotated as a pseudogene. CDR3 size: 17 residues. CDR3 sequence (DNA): TGTGCCACCGGCTCCCCAGGAGGACAGCATAACACCGGGGAGCTGTTTTTT. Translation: CATGSPGGQHNTGELFF.

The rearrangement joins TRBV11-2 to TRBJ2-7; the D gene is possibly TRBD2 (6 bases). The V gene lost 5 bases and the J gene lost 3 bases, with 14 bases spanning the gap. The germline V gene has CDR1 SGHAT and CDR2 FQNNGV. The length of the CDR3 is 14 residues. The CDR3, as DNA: TGTGCCAGCAGCGAAATTCGGGGGTTCTACGAGCAGTACTTC. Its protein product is CASSEIRGFYEQYF.

Here the CDR3 reads CASSYSRKSGEYEQYF. In DNA, the CDR3 is TGTGCCAGCAGTTACTCCAGGAAGTCCGGGGAATACGAGCAGTACTTC. The chain is built from TRBV6-2 or TRBV6-3 and TRBJ2-7; TRBD2 might be the D (5 bases). Trimming took 0 bases from V and 4 from J, leaving 16 bases between them. Germline V gene sequence: CDR1 MNHEY, CDR2 SVGEGT. The CDR3 totals 16 residues.

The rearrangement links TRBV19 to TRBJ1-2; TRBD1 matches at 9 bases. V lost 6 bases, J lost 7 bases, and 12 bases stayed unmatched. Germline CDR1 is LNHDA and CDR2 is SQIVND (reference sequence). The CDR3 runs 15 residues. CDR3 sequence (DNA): TGTGCCAGTAGCCGAGCGGGACAGGGTAAGGCTGGCTACACCTTC. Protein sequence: CASSRAGQGKAGYTF.

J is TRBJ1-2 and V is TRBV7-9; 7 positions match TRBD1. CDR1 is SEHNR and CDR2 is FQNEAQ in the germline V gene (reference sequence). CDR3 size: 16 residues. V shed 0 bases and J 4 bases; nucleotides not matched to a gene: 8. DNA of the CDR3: TGTGCCAGCAGCTTAGCCCCAAGTGCAGGGGGCTATGGCTACACCTTC. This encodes CASSLAPSAGGYGYTF.

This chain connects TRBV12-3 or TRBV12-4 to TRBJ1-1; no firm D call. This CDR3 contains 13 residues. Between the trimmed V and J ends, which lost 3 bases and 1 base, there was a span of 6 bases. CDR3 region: CASSLYRNTEAFF. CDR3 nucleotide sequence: TGTGCCAGCAGTTTGTACAGGAACACTGAAGCTTTCTTT.

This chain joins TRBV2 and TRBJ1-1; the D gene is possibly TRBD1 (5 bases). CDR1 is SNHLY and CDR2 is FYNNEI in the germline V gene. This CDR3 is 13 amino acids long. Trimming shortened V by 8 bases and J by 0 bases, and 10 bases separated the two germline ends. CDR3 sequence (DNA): TGTGCCAGCGTACGGGACTTGAACACTGAAGCTTTCTTT. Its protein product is CASVRDLNTEAFF.

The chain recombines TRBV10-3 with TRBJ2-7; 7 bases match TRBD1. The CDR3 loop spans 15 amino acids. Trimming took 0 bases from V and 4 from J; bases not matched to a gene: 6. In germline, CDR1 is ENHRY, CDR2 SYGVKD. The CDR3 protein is CAISESVKGAYEQYF. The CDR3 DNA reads TGTGCCATCAGTGAGTCGGTAAAGGGGGCGTACGAGCAGTACTTC.

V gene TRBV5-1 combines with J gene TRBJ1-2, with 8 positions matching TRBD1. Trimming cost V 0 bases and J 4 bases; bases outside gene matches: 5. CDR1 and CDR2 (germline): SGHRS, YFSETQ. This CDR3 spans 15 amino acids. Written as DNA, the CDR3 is TGCGCCAGCAGCTTGGATACAGGGGGAGGCTATGGCTACACCTTC. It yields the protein CASSLDTGGGYGYTF.

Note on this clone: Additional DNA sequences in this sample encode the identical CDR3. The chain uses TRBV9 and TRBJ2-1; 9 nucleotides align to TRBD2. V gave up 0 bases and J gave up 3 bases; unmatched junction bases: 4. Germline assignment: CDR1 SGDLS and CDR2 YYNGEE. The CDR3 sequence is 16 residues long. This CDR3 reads CASSVDRRGGYNEQFF. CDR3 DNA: TGTGCCAGCAGCGTAGACCGGCGGGGGGGCTACAATGAGCAGTTCTTC.

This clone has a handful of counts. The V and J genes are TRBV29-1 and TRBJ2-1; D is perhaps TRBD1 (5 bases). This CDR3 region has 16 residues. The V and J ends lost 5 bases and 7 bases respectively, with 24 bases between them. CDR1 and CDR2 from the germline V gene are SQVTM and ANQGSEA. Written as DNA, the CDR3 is TGCAGCGTTAATGTCATTGGTCGCGGCAGGGAAAATGAGCAGTTCTTC. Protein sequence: CSVNVIGRGRENEQFF.

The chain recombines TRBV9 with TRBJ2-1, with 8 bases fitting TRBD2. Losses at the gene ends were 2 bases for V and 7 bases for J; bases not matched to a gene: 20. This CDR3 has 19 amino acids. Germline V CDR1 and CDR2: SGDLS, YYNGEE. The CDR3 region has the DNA TGTGCCAGCAGCGTGGCTGGGGGGACTGGACTAGCCCGATGGAATGAGCAGTTCTTC. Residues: CASSVAGGTGLARWNEQFF.

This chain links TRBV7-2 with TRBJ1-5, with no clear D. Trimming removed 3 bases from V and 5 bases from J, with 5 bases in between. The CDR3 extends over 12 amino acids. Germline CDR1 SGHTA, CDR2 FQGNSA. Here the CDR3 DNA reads TGTGCCAGCAGCTTCCAGGATCAGCCCCAGCATTTT. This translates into CASSFQDQPQHF.

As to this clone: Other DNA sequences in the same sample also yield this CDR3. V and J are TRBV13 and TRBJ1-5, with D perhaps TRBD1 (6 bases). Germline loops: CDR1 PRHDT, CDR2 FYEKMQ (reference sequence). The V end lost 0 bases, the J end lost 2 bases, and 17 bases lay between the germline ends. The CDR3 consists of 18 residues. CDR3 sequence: CASSLGRRGGGGNQPQHF. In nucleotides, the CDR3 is TGTGCCAGCAGCTTAGGCCGGCGGGGGGGCGGGGGCAATCAGCCCCAGCATTTT.

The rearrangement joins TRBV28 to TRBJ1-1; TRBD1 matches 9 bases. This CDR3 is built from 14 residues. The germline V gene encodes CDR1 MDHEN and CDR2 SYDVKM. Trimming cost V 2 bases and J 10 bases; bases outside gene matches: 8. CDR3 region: CASSLATGGARAFF. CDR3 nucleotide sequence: TGTGCCAGCAGTTTAGCCACAGGGGGCGCTAGAGCTTTCTTT.

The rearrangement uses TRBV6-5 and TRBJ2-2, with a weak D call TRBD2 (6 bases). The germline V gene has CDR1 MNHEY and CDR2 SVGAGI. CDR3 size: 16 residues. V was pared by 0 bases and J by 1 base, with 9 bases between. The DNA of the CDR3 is TGTGCCAGCAGTTACTCTGGGCGGGGGAACACCGGGGAGCTGTTTTTT. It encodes CASSYSGRGNTGELFF.

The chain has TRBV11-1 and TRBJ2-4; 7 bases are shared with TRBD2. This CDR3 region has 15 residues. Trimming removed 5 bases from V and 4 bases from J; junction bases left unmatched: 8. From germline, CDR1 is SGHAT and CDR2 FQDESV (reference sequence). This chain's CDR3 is CASSQALAAKNIQYF. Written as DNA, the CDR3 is TGTGCCAGCAGCCAAGCCCTAGCGGCGAAAAACATTCAGTACTTC. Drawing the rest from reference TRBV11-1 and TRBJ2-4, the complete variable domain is EAEVAQSPRYKITEKSQAVAFWCDPISGHATLYWYRQILGQGPELLVQFQDESVVDDSQLPKDRFSAERLKGVDSTLKIQPAELGDSAMYLCASSQALAAKNIQYFGAGTRLSVL.

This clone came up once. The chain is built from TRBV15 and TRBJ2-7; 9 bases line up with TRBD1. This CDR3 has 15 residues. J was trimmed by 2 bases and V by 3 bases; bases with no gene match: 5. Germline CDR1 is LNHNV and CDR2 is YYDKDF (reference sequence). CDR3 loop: CATSSSTGGAYEQYF. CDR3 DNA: TGTGCCACCAGCAGTTCGACAGGGGGGGCCTACGAGCAGTACTTC.

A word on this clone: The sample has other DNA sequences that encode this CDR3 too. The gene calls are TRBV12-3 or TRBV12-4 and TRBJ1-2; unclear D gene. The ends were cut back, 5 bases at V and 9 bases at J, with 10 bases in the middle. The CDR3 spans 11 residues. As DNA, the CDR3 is TGTGCCAGCAGTCTTCACGGGAGCTACACCTTC. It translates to CASSLHGSYTF.

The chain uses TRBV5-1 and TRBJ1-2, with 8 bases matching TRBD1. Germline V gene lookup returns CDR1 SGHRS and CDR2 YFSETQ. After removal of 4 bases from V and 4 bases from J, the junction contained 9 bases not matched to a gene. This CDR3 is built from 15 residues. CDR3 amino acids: CASSGGTGGSYGYTF. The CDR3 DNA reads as TGCGCCAGCAGCGGTGGGACAGGCGGTTCCTATGGCTACACCTTC.

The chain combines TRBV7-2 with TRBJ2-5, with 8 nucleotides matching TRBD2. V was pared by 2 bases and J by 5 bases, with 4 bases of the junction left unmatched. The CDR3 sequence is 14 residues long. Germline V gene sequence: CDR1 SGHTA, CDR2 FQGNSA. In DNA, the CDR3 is TGTGCCAGCAGCTTATGGACTAGCCAGGAGACCCAGTACTTC. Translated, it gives CASSLWTSQETQYF.

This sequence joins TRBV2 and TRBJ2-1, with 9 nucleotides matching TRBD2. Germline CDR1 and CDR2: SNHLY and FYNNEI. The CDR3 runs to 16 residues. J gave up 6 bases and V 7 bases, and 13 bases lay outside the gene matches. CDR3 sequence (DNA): TGTGCCAGCATCCCCGCGGGGGGGCGCTGGAGCAATGAGCAGTTCTTC. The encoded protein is CASIPAGGRWSNEQFF.